Detailed here is one TCR beta chain. It lacks a known antigen. Base qualities are not at hand, and no much larger clone is one base apart. Libraries were built with the immunoSEQ multiplex PCR assay. The paper's processing steps were these. A statistical classification framework was built to diagnose cytomegalovirus status from the catalog of TCR beta chain sequences. TCRdb carries this immuneACCESS record with in-frame sequences only. Its versions omit some clonotypes, under half of them owing to an unresolved V gene in the studies checked, with the rest unexplained. The V and J calls and the clone size are those of that table, but D and trimming were determined from the DNA. Across this sample there are tens of thousands of clones, with over 90% seen only once. 2% to 2.5% of the sample is held by the ten biggest clonotypes. The junction carries 10 bases between V and J, which are trimmed by 5 bases and 4 bases respectively. Inclusive of the bounding cysteine and phenylalanine, the CDR3 is 13 residues long. The only DNA kept is the CDR3, 39 bases in frame from the first base. From a lookup of the germline V gene, CDR1 and CDR2 are SGHTA and FQGTGA.

The source of the sample is a study of cytomegalovirus exposure and HLA in healthy donors (dated 2017 in TCRdb). Broadly, across the study: According to a later analysis, one platform produced both the 100 to 150 validation repertoires and the approximately 670 repertoires of the first cohort. High-throughput TCR immunosequencing, statistical association of individual TCRs with disease status, and machine learning were combined to predict cytomegalovirus infection status. In addition to the first cohort of 500 to 850 subjects, a separate validation cohort of over 90 different subjects was used. The study aimed to test whether cataloging public T cell receptors could reveal signatures of past pathogen exposure. The investigation overall reported the following: Subsequent analysis determined that TCRs grouped into clusters in the first cohort also showed a tendency toward co-occurrence across the 90 to 150 validation repertoires, and 94% of cluster scores exceeded 0. In vitro tests confirmed that a few of the cytomegalovirus-associated TCR beta chains recognize cytomegalovirus antigens. In the study, around 150 TCR beta chains were listed as associated with cytomegalovirus. The authors suggested that the approach could potentially be extended to other disease states and immunological phenotypes. Most TCR sequences were observed very rarely across donors, whereas some public TCRs were present in many individuals. A later analysis had no HLA typing for the validation cohort, so co-occurrence there was scored across all 120 or so repertoires. In both the original and validation cohorts, the classifier was reported to diagnose cytomegalovirus status with high specificity and sensitivity.

The donors were included in the validation cohort of 100 to 150 subjects, a group kept apart from the roughly 670-subject first cohort. Input material: PBMCs. This receptor was obtained from a man aged 18 to 35 in good health and CMV-seronegative. The chain is assembled from TRBV7-3 and TRBJ2-3; TRBD2 is perhaps the D gene, given 6 matching bases. The CDR3 amino acid sequence is: CASSLTRADTQYF. The bases are TGTGCCAGCAGCCTGACTAGGGCAGATACGCAGTATTTT. The CDR3, completed at both ends by the reference TRBV7-3 and TRBJ2-3 genes, gives the full variable domain GAGVSQTPSNKVTEKGKYVELRCDPISGHTALYWYRQSLGQGPEFLIYFQGTGAADDSGLPNDRFFAVRPEGSVSTLKIQRTERGDSAVYLCASSLTRADTQYFGPGTRLTVL.